The clone carrying this TCR beta chain turned up a few times. The antigen is undetermined. TCRdb re-analysed the reads in MiXCR, keeping a single row per CDR3 protein. The sample shows tens of thousands of distinct CDR3 sequences, 40% to 50% of them seen only once. The CDR3 runs 15 residues. Trimming removed 2 bases at V and 4 bases at J, with 15 bases between. Germline CDR1 reads SGHVS; CDR2 reads FQNEAQ. These data originate in a study of T cell repertoires in cytomegalovirus infection. In the study overall: Indicated by public TCR beta signatures were CMV infection and matching HLA type.

General study results and limits: Dominant in the ex vivo response were TCR beta clonotypes restricted by HLA-C and specific for CMV.

Sequenced here: CD8+ T cells from cultured PBMCs, sampled from culture after CMV antigen stimulation. J is TRBJ2-7 and V is TRBV7-8; a possible D gene is TRBD1 (6 bases). This TCR derives from a human donor in good health (CMV status not recorded). Some clones in this sample may be carry-over from other donors' samples. The CDR3 sequence is CASSLWAGEGYEQYF. CDR3 DNA sequence: TGTGCCAGCAGCTTATGGGCAGGGGAAGGATACGAGCAGTACTTC.